Reported below is one TCR beta chain. One end of the junction does not line up with germline, which may come from a read error. The sample comes from a study of metastatic and nonmetastatic thyroid tumors. Patients underwent thyroid surgery, and none had received any treatment before it. Germline lookup yields CDR1 SGHAT and CDR2 FQNNGV. This CDR3 contains 16 residues. TCRdb used MiXCR to call clones anew from the PCR reads. This sample has about 22,000 clones, with more than 15% found just once. The rearrangement uses TRBV11-2 and TRBJ2-1, with D perhaps assigned TRBD1 or TRBD2 (6 bases each). The clonotype comes from a male donor with papillary thyroid cancer or a benign thyroid nodule (not recorded which). Some clones in this sample may be carry-over from other donors' samples. The specimen was adjacent normal tissue. CDR3 bases: TGTGCCAGCAGATTATCCGGGGGCATCTTCTACAACGAGCAGTTCTTC. Its translation: CASRLSGGIFYNEQFF.